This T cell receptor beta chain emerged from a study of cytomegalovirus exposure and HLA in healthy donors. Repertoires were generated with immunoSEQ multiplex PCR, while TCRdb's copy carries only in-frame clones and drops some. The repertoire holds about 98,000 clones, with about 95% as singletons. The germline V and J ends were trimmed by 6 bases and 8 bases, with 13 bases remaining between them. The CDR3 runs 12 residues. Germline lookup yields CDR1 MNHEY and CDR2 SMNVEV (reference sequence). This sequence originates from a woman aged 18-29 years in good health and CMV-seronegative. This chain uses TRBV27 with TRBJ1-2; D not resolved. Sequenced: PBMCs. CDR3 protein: CASRSGFSGYTF. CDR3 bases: TGTGCCAGCAGGAGCGGTTTTTCCGGCTACACCTTC.